These T cell receptor beta chains were read from a single sample in a study of cytomegalovirus exposure and HLA in healthy donors. The table came from immunoSEQ multiplex PCR; TCRdb's copy has only in-frame clones and leaves some out. The sample contains about 190,000 clones, more than 80% of which appear only once. The sample taken for sequencing was PBMCs. Receptors were obtained from a woman between 50 and 59 years old in good health and CMV-seropositive. Both conserved end residues are trimmed from each CDR3. Fields, in order: V gene, D gene, CDR3 protein. A D gene is named only where the DNA matches it firmly.

TRBV19 | - | ASSMERANTEAF
TRBV6-6 | - | ASSSLQITETQY
TRBV28 | - | ASSQGSRESQPQH
TRBV5-6 | - | ASTPGLGTDTQY
TRBV5-6 | TRBD2 | ASSLMGTSGIYEQY
TRBV2 | TRBD2 | ASSRLADATYEQY
TRBV28 | - | ASRGGTEKLF
TRBV11-2 | TRBD1 | ASTTRDSAEAF
TRBV15 | - | ATSRTGGRGDTQY
TRBV2 | - | ASSQQRNTEAF
TRBV27 | TRBD2 | ASSARRGGQTDTQY
TRBV6-4 | - | ASSVVGGEGNTIY
TRBV5-1 | - | ASSPGGVSKNIQY